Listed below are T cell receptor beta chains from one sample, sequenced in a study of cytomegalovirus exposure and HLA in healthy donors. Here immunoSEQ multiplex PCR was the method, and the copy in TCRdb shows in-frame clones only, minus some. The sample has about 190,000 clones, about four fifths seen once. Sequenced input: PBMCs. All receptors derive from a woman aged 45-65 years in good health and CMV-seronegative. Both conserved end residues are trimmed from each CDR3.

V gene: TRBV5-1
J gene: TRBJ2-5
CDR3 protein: ASSLALTSGGLETQY

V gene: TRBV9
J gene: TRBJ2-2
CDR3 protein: ASSVDRNTGELF

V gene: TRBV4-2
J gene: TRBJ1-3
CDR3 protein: ASSQGGAQGRNTIY

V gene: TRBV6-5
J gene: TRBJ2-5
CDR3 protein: ASSPVQGAVETQY

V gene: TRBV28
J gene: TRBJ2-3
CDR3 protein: ASIRDFSPDTQY

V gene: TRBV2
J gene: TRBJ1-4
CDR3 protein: ASSGGRWNEKLF

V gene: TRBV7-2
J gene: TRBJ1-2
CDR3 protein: ASRPDRTLTMGYT

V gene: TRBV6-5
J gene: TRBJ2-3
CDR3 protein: ASSYRTREDTQY

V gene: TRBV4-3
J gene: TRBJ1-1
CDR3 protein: ASSRDRREAF

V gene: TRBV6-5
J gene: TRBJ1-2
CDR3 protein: ASSSGSLGYT

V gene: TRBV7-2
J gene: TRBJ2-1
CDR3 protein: ASQRGPLGGEQF

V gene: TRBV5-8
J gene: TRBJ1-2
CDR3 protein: ASSLGLREGGYT

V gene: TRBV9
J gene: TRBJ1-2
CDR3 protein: ASSNLLVGSGGYGYGYT

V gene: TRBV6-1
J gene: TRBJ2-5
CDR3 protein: ASSPRAGSQETQY

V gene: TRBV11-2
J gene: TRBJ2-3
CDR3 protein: ASSSAPGTGGDTQY

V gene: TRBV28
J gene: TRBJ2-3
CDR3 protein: ASSFAGGDTQY

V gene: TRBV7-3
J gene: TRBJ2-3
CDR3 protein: ASSFSGHTDTQY

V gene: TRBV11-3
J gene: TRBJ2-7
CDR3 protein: ASSLDLGTGRSEQY

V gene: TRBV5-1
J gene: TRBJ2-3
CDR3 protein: ASSITENTDTQY

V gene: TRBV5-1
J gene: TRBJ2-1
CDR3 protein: ASSMDRGQVNEQF

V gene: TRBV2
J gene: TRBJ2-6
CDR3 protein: ATARTGVTGANVLT

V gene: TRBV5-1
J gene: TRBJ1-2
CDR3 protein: ASSLVAGAVGGYT

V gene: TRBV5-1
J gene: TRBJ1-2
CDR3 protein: ASSQGPAEGYGYT

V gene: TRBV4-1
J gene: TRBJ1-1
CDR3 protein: ASSQDRGGAQNTEAF

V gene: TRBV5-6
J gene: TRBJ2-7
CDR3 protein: ASSFRTGEGEQY

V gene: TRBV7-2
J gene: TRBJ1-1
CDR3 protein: ASSPRTGTTEAF

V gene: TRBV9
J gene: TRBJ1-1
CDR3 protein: ASSVGEGAEAF

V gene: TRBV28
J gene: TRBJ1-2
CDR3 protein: ASSLSIRTLANYGYT

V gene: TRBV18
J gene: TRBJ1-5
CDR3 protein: ASSPTGVPNQPQH

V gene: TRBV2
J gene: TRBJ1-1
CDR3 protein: ASSRENTEAF

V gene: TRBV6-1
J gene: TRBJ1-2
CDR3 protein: ASSEAARVFGYT

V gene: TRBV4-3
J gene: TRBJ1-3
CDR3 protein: ASSQDLRVGNTIY

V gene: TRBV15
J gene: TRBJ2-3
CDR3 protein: ATSKGGAGTDTQY

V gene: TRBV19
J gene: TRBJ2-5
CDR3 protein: ASSPPGGETQY

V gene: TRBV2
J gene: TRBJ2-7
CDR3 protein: ASTERGLAASEQY

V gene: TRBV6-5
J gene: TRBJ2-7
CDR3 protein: ASSYDSLSYEQY

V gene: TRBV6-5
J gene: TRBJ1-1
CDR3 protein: ASSYVPRDTEAF

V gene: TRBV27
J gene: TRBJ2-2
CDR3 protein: ASSGWTGELF

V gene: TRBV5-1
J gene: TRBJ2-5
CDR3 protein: ASSLSLADIQETQY

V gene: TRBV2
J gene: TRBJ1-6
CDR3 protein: ASRGQVGVSPLH

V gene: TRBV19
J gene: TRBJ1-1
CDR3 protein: ASTGTAPNTEAF

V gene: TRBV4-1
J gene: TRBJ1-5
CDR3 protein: ASSQEVNRGVPPQH

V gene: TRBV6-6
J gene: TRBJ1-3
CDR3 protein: ASSEQSPSGNTIY

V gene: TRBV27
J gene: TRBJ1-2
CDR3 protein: ASSSFVGSGPNYGYT

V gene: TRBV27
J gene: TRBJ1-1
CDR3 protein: ASRGTGGKSTEAF

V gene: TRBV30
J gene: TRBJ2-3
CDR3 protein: AWSVGRLAGGTDTQY

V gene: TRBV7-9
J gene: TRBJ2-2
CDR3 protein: ASSGGSPNTGELF

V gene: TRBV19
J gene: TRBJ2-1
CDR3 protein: ASRRAGAYNEQF

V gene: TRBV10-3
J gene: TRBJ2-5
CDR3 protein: AISPEGGPQTQY

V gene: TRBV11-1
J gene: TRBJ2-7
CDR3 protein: ASSLVGLAGTEQY

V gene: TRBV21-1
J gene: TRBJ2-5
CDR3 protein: ASSVRLAKYQETQY

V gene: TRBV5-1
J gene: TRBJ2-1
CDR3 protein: ASSPPGLAVYNEQF

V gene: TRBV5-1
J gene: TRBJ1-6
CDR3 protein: ASSLERGFHSPLH

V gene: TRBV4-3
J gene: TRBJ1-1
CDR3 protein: ASSQYGAGQSEAF

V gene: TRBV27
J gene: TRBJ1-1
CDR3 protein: ASSLLGGQMNTEAF

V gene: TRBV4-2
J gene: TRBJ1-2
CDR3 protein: ASSLFLGQNHGYT

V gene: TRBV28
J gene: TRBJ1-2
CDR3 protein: ASSLQIYGYT

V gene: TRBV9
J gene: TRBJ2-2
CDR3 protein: ASSVGPQTGELF

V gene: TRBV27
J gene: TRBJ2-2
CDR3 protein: ASSLEETGVGELF